The 22 T cell receptor beta chains in this list originate from one sample, sequenced in a study of chemoradiotherapy in HPV16-positive cancers. Measured with immunoSEQ multiplex PCR; TCRdb has only the in-frame clones, and not every one. The sample carries 6,000 or so clones, about three quarters recorded once. This sample was obtained from a patient who underwent chemoradiotherapy. All receptors come from a human donor with HPV-associated anogenital cancer.

The chain recombines TRBV11-2 with TRBJ1-4; a weak D match, TRBD1 (5 bases). The CDR3 has 16 amino acids. The germline gives CDR1 SGHAT, CDR2 FQNNGV. V was shortened by 2 bases and J by 0 bases, with 10 bases between the two germline ends. The CDR3 DNA reads TGTGCCAGCAGCTTAAGAAGGGACGCAACTAATGAAAAACTGTTTTTT. Protein product: CASSLRRDATNEKLFF.

This clone occurred once. The chain is built from TRBV5-6 and TRBJ2-7, with a tentative D call TRBD1 (6 bases). CDR3 length: 13 amino acids. The V end lost 4 bases, the J end lost 4 bases, and 12 bases lay between the germline ends. Germline V gives CDR1 SGHDT, CDR2 YYEEEE. The CDR3 sequence: CASSRQEAYEQYV. The CDR3 nucleotides are TGTGCCAGCAGCCGACAGGAGGCGTACGAGCAGTACGTC.

The genes are TRBV14 and TRBJ2-3; D gene uncertain. The CDR3 runs 15 residues. CDR1 is SGHDN and CDR2 is FVKESK in the germline V gene. Trimming shortened V by 2 bases and J by 2 bases, and 11 bases separated the two germline ends. In DNA form, the CDR3 reads TGTGCCAGCAGCCAAACTTTGCACCCCACAGATACGCAGTATTTT. This gives the protein CASSQTLHPTDTQYF. Looking up the rest from reference TRBV14 and TRBJ2-3 gives the full variable domain: EAGVTQFPSHSVIEKGQTVTLRCDPISGHDNLYWYRRVMGKEIKFLLHFVKESKQDESGMPNNRFLAERTGGTYSTLKVQPAELEDSGVYFCASSQTLHPTDTQYFGPGTRLTVL.

This sequence joins TRBV11-3 and TRBJ2-2, with a tentative D call TRBD1 (6 bases). This CDR3 region has 16 residues. The ends were cut back, 2 bases at V and 6 bases at J, with 16 bases in the middle. Germline V gene data show CDR1 as SGHNT and CDR2 as YENEEA. The DNA of the CDR3 is TGTGCCAGCAGCTTAAGGGGGTATCGTGGTCCCGGGGAGCTGTTTTTT. Residues: CASSLRGYRGPGELFF.

The chain is built from TRBV19 and TRBJ2-5; 8 bases line up with TRBD2. The DNA matches TRBJ2-7 better at its end, which makes the J call doubtful. Germline CDR1 is LNHDA and CDR2 is SQIVND (reference sequence). This CDR3 has 13 residues. The CDR3 spells CASSIREGPEQYF. The DNA of the CDR3 is TGTGCCAGTAGTATACGGGAGGGCCCCGAGCAGTACTTC.

The chain is built from TRBV5-1 and TRBJ1-3; D gene unclear. V was clipped by 0 bases and J by 0 bases, with 4 bases between them. Germline CDR1 SGHRS, CDR2 YFSETQ. The CDR3 has 14 residues. The CDR3: CASSLAGSGNTIYF. The CDR3 nucleotides read TGCGCCAGCAGCTTGGCAGGCTCTGGAAACACCATATATTTT.

In its sample, this clone was seen a few times. The chain recombines TRBV6-6 with TRBJ1-2, with no clear D. CDR1 is MNHNY, CDR2 SVGAGI, per germline (reference sequence). V lost 2 bases and J lost 8, with 6 bases in between. The CDR3 extends over 11 amino acids. DNA for the CDR3: TGTGCCAGCAGTTACAGCCCAGGCTACACCTTC. Translating it yields CASSYSPGYTF.

V gene TRBV7-9 combines with J gene TRBJ2-3; 9 nucleotides agree with TRBD1. There are 17 residues in the CDR3. J lost 4 bases, V lost 3 bases, and 11 bases had no gene match. The germline V gene has CDR1 SEHNR and CDR2 FQNEAQ (reference sequence). CDR3 in amino acids: CASSFQGGDRAADTQYF. CDR3 nucleotide sequence: TGTGCCAGCAGCTTCCAGGGGGGGGACAGGGCGGCAGATACGCAGTATTTT.

The gene calls are TRBV27 and TRBJ2-7; perhaps D is TRBD1 or TRBD2 (5 bases each). Per germline, CDR1 MNHEY and CDR2 SMNVEV (reference sequence). The CDR3 consists of 14 residues. V was clipped by 5 bases and J by 2 bases, with 13 bases between them. CDR3 residues: CASSLGRQTYEQYF. The CDR3 DNA is TGTGCCAGCAGTCTGGGACGCCAAACCTACGAGCAGTACTTC.

Regarding this clone: The junction does not match germline at one end; this may be a read error. CDR3 sequence: CASSGSGSSNEQFF. The CDR3 DNA reads TGTGCCAGCAGCGGTAGCGGGTCCTCCAATGAGCAGTTCTTC. The rearrangement uses TRBV7-7 and TRBJ2-1, with 7 nucleotides matching TRBD2. CDR1 and CDR2 from the germline V gene are SSHAT and FNYEAQ (reference sequence). This CDR3 is 14 amino acids long.

The chain combines TRBV2 with TRBJ2-1; 14 nucleotides match TRBD2. This CDR3 spans 16 amino acids. Germline CDR1 and CDR2: SNHLY and FYNNEI. Trimming at V came to 4 bases and at J to 8 bases, leaving 7 bases not matched to a gene. CDR3 protein: CASSGRGLAGVDEQFF. The CDR3 DNA reads as TGTGCCAGCAGTGGGCGGGGACTAGCGGGAGTGGATGAGCAGTTCTTC.

This chain links TRBV11-3 with TRBJ2-1; 11 nucleotides agree with TRBD2. Germline CDR1 reads SGHNT; CDR2 reads YENEEA. The CDR3 totals 14 residues. The V and J ends lost 5 bases and 9 bases, in that order; junction bases with no gene match: 6. The CDR3 spells CASSRSSGGIEQFF. The CDR3 nucleotides read TGTGCCAGCAGCCGATCTAGCGGGGGGATTGAGCAGTTCTTC.

The chain combines TRBV11-2 with TRBJ2-3, with 13 bases fitting TRBD2. In germline, CDR1 is SGHAT, CDR2 FQNNGV. J lost 1 base, V lost 2 bases, and 9 bases had no gene match. This CDR3 spans 19 amino acids. The CDR3 loop is CASSLYSSGLAGGTDTQYF. Written as DNA, the CDR3 is TGTGCCAGCAGCTTATATTCCTCCGGACTAGCGGGGGGCACAGATACGCAGTATTTT.

V usage is TRBV6-5 and J usage is TRBJ2-1; 9 bases align to TRBD2. CDR3 size: 15 residues. The germline V gene encodes CDR1 MNHEY and CDR2 SVGAGI. V shed 6 bases, J shed 2 bases, and the junction held 5 bases outside the gene matches. The CDR3 region is CASSPASGTYNEQFF. In DNA form, the CDR3 reads TGTGCCAGCAGCCCAGCTAGCGGGACCTACAATGAGCAGTTCTTC.

CDR3 sequence (DNA): TGTGCCAGCGGAAGGGGGGGCGCGAGCACCGGGGAGCTGTTTTTT. It yields the protein CASGRGGASTGELFF. The J gene is TRBJ2-2, the V gene TRBV9; perhaps TRBD2 as D (7 bases). CDR3 length: 15 residues. Trimming removed 7 bases from V and 4 bases from J, with 17 bases in between. Germline CDR1 and CDR2: SGDLS and YYNGEE. Using reference TRBV9 and TRBJ2-2 for the parts outside the CDR3, the full variable domain is DSGVTQTPKHLITATGQRVTLRCSPRSGDLSVYWYQQSLDQGLQFLIQYYNGEERAKGNILERFSAQQFPDLHSELNLSSLELGDSALYFCASGRGGASTGELFFGEGSRLTVL.

This chain connects TRBV11-3 to TRBJ2-1, with a possible D match to TRBD1 (5 bases). Germline V gene data show CDR1 as SGHNT and CDR2 as YENEEA. V gave up 5 bases and J gave up 10 bases, with 15 bases separating them. The CDR3 consists of 13 residues. This chain's CDR3 is CASSPRQRLEQFF. Here the CDR3 DNA reads TGTGCCAGCAGCCCCCGACAGAGACTCGAGCAGTTCTTC.

This chain links TRBV5-1 with TRBJ1-1; 7 bases are a match to TRBD1. The CDR3 is 14 residues long. Germline V gene sequence: CDR1 SGHRS, CDR2 YFSETQ. J gave up 12 bases and V 4 bases, and 15 bases lay outside the gene matches. The CDR3 DNA follows: TGCGCCAGCAGCCCGCCCCTTGAGACAGGGATGACTTTCTTT. Translation gives CASSPPLETGMTFF.

The genes are TRBV18 and TRBJ2-5; the D gene could be TRBD1 or TRBD2 (6 bases each). The CDR3 runs 15 residues. Germline CDR1 is KGHSH and CDR2 is LQKENI. Trimming removed 2 bases at V and 3 bases at J, with 13 bases between. The DNA for the CDR3 is TGTGCCAGCTCACCAAGGGGGGCTGCTGAAGAGACCCAGTACTTC. It translates to CASSPRGAAEETQYF.

This clone was counted once. The gene calls are TRBV29-1 and TRBJ2-3; TRBD1 agrees at 10 bases. Per germline, CDR1 SQVTM and CDR2 ANQGSEA. Unmatched junction bases numbered 5, after V lost 4 bases and J lost 7 bases. The length of the CDR3 is 13 residues. The CDR3 region is CSVGGTGAYTQYF. The CDR3 coding sequence is TGCAGCGTTGGGGGGACAGGGGCATATACGCAGTATTTT.

This clone has just a few counts. The CDR3 sequence: CATSSQGQSFEKLFF. CDR3 bases: TGTGCCACCAGCAGTCAGGGACAATCGTTTGAAAAACTGTTTTTT. This chain joins TRBV15 and TRBJ1-4, with a tentative D call TRBD1 (6 bases). This CDR3 is 15 amino acids long. The germline V gene has CDR1 LNHNV and CDR2 YYDKDF (reference sequence). Trimming left V 3 bases short and J 7 bases short, with 15 bases between. The entire variable domain, with the rest obtained from reference TRBV15 and TRBJ1-4, is as follows: DAMVIQNPRYQVTQFGKPVTLSCSQTLNHNVMYWYQQKSSQAPKLLFHYYDKDFNNEADTPDNFQSRRPNTSFCFLDIRSPGLGDTAMYLCATSSQGQSFEKLFFGSGTQLSVL.

This chain links TRBV5-1 with TRBJ1-1; 7 bases align to TRBD1. The ends lost 4 bases at V and 2 bases at J; junction bases unmatched: 5. CDR3 length: 14 residues. Germline CDR1 SGHRS, CDR2 YFSETQ. As DNA, the CDR3 is TGCGCCAGCAGCGCGGGACAGAGAAACACTGAAGCTTTCTTT. It yields the protein CASSAGQRNTEAFF.

This sequence joins TRBV28 and TRBJ2-7; unclear D gene. V lost 7 bases, J lost 0 bases, and 13 bases lay in between. This CDR3 has 14 residues. Germline V gene lookup returns CDR1 MDHEN and CDR2 SYDVKM. The CDR3 bases are TGTGCCAGCACTGGAGACGATAGCTCCTACGAGCAGTACTTC. It specifies CASTGDDSSYEQYF.